This record concerns one TCR beta chain sequence. The target antigen is unknown. TCR beta VDJ and CDR3 profiling used genomic DNA as template. A single record per CDR3 protein comes from TCRdb applying MiXCR to the reads. The sample records about 150,000 distinct CDR3 sequences, approximately 52% being singletons. The data were obtained in a study of CD8+CD57+ T cells in acquired aplastic anemia. Overall study context: Mean yield of DNA from sorted CD4+ and CD8+ cells was 2.5 to 4 ug.

The CDR3 has 13 residues. Germline assignment: CDR1 DFQATT and CDR2 SNEGSKA (reference sequence). V was clipped by 6 bases and J by 5 bases, with 14 bases between them. The study's findings and limits: Comparison of patients with controls identified around 31 shared CD8+ CDR3 sequences.

Sequencing involved patients with CD8+CD57+ cell expansion previously shown by flow cytometry. The material sequenced was sorted CD4+, CD8+, or CD8+CD57+ T cells (not recorded which) from PBMCs. The TCR sequence derives from a human donor with aplastic anemia. This sequence joins TRBV20-1 and TRBJ2-1; D possibly uses TRBD1 or TRBD2 (5 bases each). CDR3 protein: CSASRGTNNEQFF. CDR3 in DNA: TGCAGTGCCAGCAGAGGGACCAACAATGAGCAGTTCTTC.